Shown below are 18 T cell receptor beta chains from a single sample sequenced in a study of T-cell memory formation after mild COVID-19. TCRdb redid the calling of the 5' RACE reads with MiXCR, one entry per CDR3 protein. The repertoire holds more than 450,000 distinct CDR3 sequences, with more than 15% as singletons. Input material: PBMCs or a T cell subset sorted from them (not recorded which). The receptors derive from an adult woman who had mild COVID-19 (a few samples of this study predate the infection). Cell type and time point are not known.

V and J are TRBV6-6 and TRBJ1-1; D remains ambiguous. Germline V gives CDR1 MNHNY, CDR2 SVGAGI (reference sequence). The CDR3 is 16 residues long. Trimming removed 4 bases at V and 1 base at J, with 16 bases between. The CDR3 here is CASSFKPPAGNTEAFF. Here the CDR3 DNA reads TGTGCCAGCAGTTTTAAGCCCCCAGCAGGGAACACTGAAGCTTTCTTT.

The V call is TRBV11-3, the J call TRBJ2-3, with D perhaps matching TRBD2 (7 bases). CDR3 length: 17 amino acids. CDR1 and CDR2 (germline): SGHNT, YENEEA. V lost 2 bases, J lost 5 bases, and 20 bases lay in between. CDR3 protein: CASSLRGAIPEGDTQYF. CDR3 DNA sequence: TGTGCCAGCAGCTTACGGGGGGCCATCCCGGAGGGAGATACGCAGTATTTT.

This clonotype was seen a few times. The V and J genes are TRBV10-3 and TRBJ2-1; 9 nucleotides match TRBD2. Germline V CDR1 and CDR2: ENHRY, SYGVKD. The ends lost 0 bases at V and 5 bases at J; junction bases unmatched: 5. The CDR3 loop spans 16 amino acids. CDR3 nucleotides: TGTGCCATCAGTGAGTCGGGGACTAGCCTGGACAATGAGCAGTTCTTC. This encodes CAISESGTSLDNEQFF.

There are a few counts of this clonotype. The V and J genes are TRBV6-5 and TRBJ2-1, with 10 bases aligning to TRBD2. This CDR3 has 14 residues. The ends lost 6 bases at V and 8 bases at J; junction bases unmatched: 7. Germline V gives CDR1 MNHEY, CDR2 SVGAGI. Here the CDR3 reads CASSPSGGGDEQFF. Written as DNA, the CDR3 is TGTGCCAGCAGCCCTAGCGGGGGAGGGGATGAGCAGTTCTTC.

This sequence joins TRBV9 and TRBJ2-1; D might be TRBD2 (5 bases). The V end lost 3 bases, the J end lost 4 bases, and 11 bases lay between the germline ends. CDR3 length: 14 residues. Germline CDR1 reads SGDLS; CDR2 reads YYNGEE. CDR3 DNA: TGTGCCAGCAGCGAGGAGGCATTATACAATGAGCAGTTCTTC. Amino acids: CASSEEALYNEQFF.

The chain carries TRBV5-1 and TRBJ2-3, with a possible D match to TRBD2 (6 bases). Germline values: CDR1 SGHRS, CDR2 YFSETQ. Trimming left V 0 bases short and J 1 base short, with 9 bases between. The length of the CDR3 is 15 residues. Here the CDR3 DNA reads TGCGCCAGCAGCTTGGAGGTAGCGGGCACAGATACGCAGTATTTT. Translating gives CASSLEVAGTDTQYF.

In this sample, this clonotype turned up many times. The rearrangement uses TRBV7-9 and TRBJ2-7; D remains ambiguous. CDR1 and CDR2 from the germline V gene are SEHNR and FQNEAQ (reference sequence). The V end lost 6 bases, the J end lost 3 bases, and 6 bases lay between the germline ends. The CDR3 runs 11 residues. The CDR3 sequence is CASSLIYEQYF. The CDR3 DNA is TGTGCCAGCAGTTTAATCTACGAGCAGTACTTC.

The table lists this clonotype with many counts. The gene calls are TRBV16 and TRBJ2-5; 8 nucleotides line up with TRBD1. The V segment lost 5 bases and the J segment 2 bases; nucleotides outside the gene matches: 4. This CDR3 region has 14 residues. Germline V gene sequence: CDR1 KGHSY, CDR2 FQNENV. The DNA of the CDR3 is TGTGCCAGCAGCGGGGACAGGAAACAAGAGACCCAGTACTTC. This translates into CASSGDRKQETQYF.

This clonotype has a handful of counts. The chain couples TRBV9 to TRBJ1-1; D is possibly TRBD1 (6 bases). This CDR3 has 13 amino acids. The V end was cut by 7 bases, the J end by 1 base, with 11 bases between. Looked up from germline, CDR1 is SGDLS and CDR2 is YYNGEE. CDR3 in amino acids: CASEGGPNTEAFF. The CDR3 DNA follows: TGTGCCAGCGAGGGGGGCCCGAACACTGAAGCTTTCTTT.

This clonotype was seen at least ten times. The chain carries TRBV29-1 and TRBJ2-3; TRBD2 agrees at 14 bases. CDR3 length: 15 amino acids. CDR1 SQVTM and CDR2 ANQGSEA come from the germline V gene. V shed 4 bases and J 4 bases; nucleotides not matched to a gene: 4. The CDR3 here is CSVVGTSGRADTQYF. The CDR3 DNA sequence: TGCAGCGTTGTAGGGACTAGCGGGAGAGCAGATACGCAGTATTTT.

This rearrangement joins TRBV5-1 to TRBJ1-2; weak D call: TRBD1 (5 bases). V lost 0 bases, J lost 4 bases, and 10 bases lay in between. Germline V gene data show CDR1 as SGHRS and CDR2 as YFSETQ. This CDR3 comprises 14 residues. The CDR3 spells CASSLDQGAYGYTF. CDR3 coding DNA: TGCGCCAGCAGCTTGGACCAGGGAGCCTATGGCTACACCTTC.

This clonotype was observed a few times. In nucleotides, the CDR3 is TGCAGCGTTGATGCAGGGATGGAGACCCAGTACTTC. Amino acid sequence: CSVDAGMETQYF. This chain connects TRBV29-1 to TRBJ2-5; tentatively, D is TRBD1 (5 bases). The CDR3 totals 12 residues. The V end was cut by 3 bases, the J end by 5 bases, with 10 bases between. CDR1 and CDR2 (germline): SQVTM, ANQGSEA. The whole variable domain, remainder taken from reference TRBV29-1 and TRBJ2-5, is SAVISQKPSRDICQRGTSLTIQCQVDSQVTMMFWYRQQPGQSLTLIATANQGSEATYESGFVIDKFPISRPNLTFSTLTVSNMSPEDSSIYLCSVDAGMETQYFGPGTRLLVL.

V usage is TRBV21-1 and J usage is TRBJ2-4; TRBD1 reflects the table's D call only, with no check against the DNA. TRBV21-1 is noted as a pseudogene. This CDR3 region has 17 residues. The CDR3 DNA reads TGTGCCAGCAGCCGGACAGGGGCCGGGATGGCCAAAAACATTCAGTACTTC. It codes for CASSRTGAGMAKNIQYF.

This clonotype has a handful of counts. The rearrangement links TRBV14 to TRBJ1-4, with D maybe TRBD1 (6 bases). Germline CDR1 and CDR2: SGHDN and FVKESK. There are 18 residues in the CDR3. With 3 bases removed from V and 3 bases from J, the gap between germline ends came to 20 bases. CDR3 bases: TGTGCCAGCAGCCATCGGGACAACTCAGCTCTCGCTAATGAAAAACTGTTTTTT. Its translation is CASSHRDNSALANEKLFF.

The chain's CDR3 is CASSHGTESYEQYF. The CDR3 DNA reads as TGTGCCAGCTCACACGGAACAGAATCCTACGAGCAGTACTTC. V usage is TRBV18 and J usage is TRBJ2-7; D unresolved. V shed 4 bases and J shed 1 base, with 11 bases lying between them. CDR3 size: 14 residues. Germline V lookup: CDR1 KGHSH, CDR2 LQKENI.

This chain connects TRBV20-1 to TRBJ1-1; D is undetermined. V was shortened by 0 bases and J by 2 bases, with 16 bases between the two germline ends. The germline V gene encodes CDR1 DFQATT and CDR2 SNEGSKA (reference sequence). The CDR3 extends over 16 amino acids. As DNA, the CDR3 is TGCAGTGCTAGAGATATGGTTTTCGGAGGCAACACTGAAGCTTTCTTT. Amino acid sequence: CSARDMVFGGNTEAFF.

This clonotype has a handful of counts. The rearrangement links TRBV18 to TRBJ2-2; D is uncertain. There are 17 residues in the CDR3. V was pared by 2 bases and J by 1 base, with 14 bases between. Germline V gene data show CDR1 as KGHSH and CDR2 as LQKENI. The DNA of the CDR3 is TGTGCCAGCTCACCATCAACAGACCTAGTGAACACCGGGGAGCTGTTTTTT. Translation gives CASSPSTDLVNTGELFF.

The chain recombines TRBV5-1 with TRBJ2-5; D is unresolved. Per the germline V gene, CDR1 is SGHRS and CDR2 is YFSETQ. The germline V and J ends were trimmed by 0 bases and 4 bases, with 13 bases remaining between them. The CDR3 totals 15 residues. The CDR3 DNA is TGCGCCAGCAGCTTGGCCGGGTCAATCCGAGAGACCCAGTACTTC. Its translation: CASSLAGSIRETQYF.